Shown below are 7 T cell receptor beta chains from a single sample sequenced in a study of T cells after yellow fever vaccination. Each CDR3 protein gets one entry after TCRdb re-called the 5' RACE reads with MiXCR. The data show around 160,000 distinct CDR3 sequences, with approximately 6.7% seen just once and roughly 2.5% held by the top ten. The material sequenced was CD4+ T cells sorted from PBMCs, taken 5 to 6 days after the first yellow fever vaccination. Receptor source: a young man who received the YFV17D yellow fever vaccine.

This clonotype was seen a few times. CDR3 DNA: TGCAGTGCTAGAATTGGGACTAGCGGGGGCAATGAGCAGTTCTTC. Its translation is CSARIGTSGGNEQFF. The rearrangement links TRBV20-1 to TRBJ2-1, with 14 bases that match TRBD2. The CDR3 is made up of 15 amino acids. CDR1 is DFQATT and CDR2 is SNEGSKA in the germline V gene (reference sequence). Losses at the gene ends were 2 bases for V and 6 bases for J; bases not matched to a gene: 3.

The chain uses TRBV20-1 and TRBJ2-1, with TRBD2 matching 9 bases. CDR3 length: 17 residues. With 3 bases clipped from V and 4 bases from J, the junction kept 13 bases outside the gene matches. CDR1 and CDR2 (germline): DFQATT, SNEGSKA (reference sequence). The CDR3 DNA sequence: TGCAGTGCTAGTGATCCCACCGGCGGGGGGGCTTACAATGAGCAGTTCTTC. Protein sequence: CSASDPTGGGAYNEQFF.

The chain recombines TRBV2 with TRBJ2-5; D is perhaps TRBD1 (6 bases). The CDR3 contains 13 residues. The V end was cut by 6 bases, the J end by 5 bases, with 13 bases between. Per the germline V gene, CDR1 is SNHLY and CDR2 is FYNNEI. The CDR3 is CASRKGGLETQYF. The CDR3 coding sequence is TGTGCCAGCAGGAAAGGGGGATTGGAGACCCAGTACTTC.

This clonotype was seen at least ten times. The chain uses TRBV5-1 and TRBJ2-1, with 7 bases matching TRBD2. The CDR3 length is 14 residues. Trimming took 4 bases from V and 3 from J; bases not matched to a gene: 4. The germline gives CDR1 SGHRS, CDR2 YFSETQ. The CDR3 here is CASSLGLLYNEQFF. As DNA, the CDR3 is TGCGCCAGCAGCCTGGGACTACTCTACAATGAGCAGTTCTTC. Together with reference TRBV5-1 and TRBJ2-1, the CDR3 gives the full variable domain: KAGVTQTPRYLIKTRGQQVTLSCSPISGHRSVSWYQQTPGQGLQFLFEYFSETQRNKGNFPGRFSGRQFSNSRSEMNVSTLELGDSALYLCASSLGLLYNEQFFGPGTRLTVL.

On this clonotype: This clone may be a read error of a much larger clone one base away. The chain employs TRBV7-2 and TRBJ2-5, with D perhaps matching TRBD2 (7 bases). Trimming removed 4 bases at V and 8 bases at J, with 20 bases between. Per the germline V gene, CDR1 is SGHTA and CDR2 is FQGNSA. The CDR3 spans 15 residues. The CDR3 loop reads CASSSLRGAGDTQYF. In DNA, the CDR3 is TGTGCCAGCAGCTCATTACGGGGGGCCGGGGATACCCAGTACTTC.

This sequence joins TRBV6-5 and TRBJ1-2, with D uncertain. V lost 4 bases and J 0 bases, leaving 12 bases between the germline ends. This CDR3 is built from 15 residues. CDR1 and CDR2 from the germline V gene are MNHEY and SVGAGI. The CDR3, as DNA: TGTGCCAGCAGTTTTGGACGGTATTCTAACTATGGCTACACCTTC. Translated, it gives CASSFGRYSNYGYTF.

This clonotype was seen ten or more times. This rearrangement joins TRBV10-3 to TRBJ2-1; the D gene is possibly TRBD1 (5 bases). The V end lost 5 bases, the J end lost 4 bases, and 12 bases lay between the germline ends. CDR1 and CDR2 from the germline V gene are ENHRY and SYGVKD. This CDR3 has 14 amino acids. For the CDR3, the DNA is TGTGCCATCAGTAGAACAGACAGTTACAATGAGCAGTTCTTC. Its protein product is CAISRTDSYNEQFF.